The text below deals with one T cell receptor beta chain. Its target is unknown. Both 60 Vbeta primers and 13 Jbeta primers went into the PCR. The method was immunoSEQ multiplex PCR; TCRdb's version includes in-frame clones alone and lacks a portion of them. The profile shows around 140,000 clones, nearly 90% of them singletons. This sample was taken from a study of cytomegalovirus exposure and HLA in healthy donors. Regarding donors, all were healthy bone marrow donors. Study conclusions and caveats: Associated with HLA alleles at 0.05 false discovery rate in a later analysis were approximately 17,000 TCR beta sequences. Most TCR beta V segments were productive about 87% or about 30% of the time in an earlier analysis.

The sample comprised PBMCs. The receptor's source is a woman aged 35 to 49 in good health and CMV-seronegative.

In nucleotides, the CDR3 is TGTGCCAGCAGCTTGCTTGCGGGAGTCACAGATACGCAGTATTTT. Its protein product is CASSLLAGVTDTQYF. The rearrangement joins TRBV5-4 to TRBJ2-3; 7 nucleotides match TRBD2. The CDR3 consists of 15 residues. Per the germline V gene, CDR1 is SGHNT and CDR2 is YYREEE (reference sequence). Trimming cost V 1 base and J 2 bases; bases outside gene matches: 4.